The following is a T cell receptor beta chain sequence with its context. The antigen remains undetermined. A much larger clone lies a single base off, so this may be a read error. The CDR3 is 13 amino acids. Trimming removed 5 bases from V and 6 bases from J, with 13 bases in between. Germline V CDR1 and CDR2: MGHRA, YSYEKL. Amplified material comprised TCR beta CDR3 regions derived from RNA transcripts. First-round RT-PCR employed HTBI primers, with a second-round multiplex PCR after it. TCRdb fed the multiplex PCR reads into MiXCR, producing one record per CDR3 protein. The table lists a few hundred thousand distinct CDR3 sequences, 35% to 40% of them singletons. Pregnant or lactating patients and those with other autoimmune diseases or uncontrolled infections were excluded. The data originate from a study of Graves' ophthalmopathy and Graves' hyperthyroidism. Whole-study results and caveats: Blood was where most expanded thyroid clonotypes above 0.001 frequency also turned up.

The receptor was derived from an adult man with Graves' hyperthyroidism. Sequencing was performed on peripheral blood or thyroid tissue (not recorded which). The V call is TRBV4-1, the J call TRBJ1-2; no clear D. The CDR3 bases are TGCGCCAGCAGCTGGGGTGCTGGGCATGGCTACACCTTC. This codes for CASSWGAGHGYTF.